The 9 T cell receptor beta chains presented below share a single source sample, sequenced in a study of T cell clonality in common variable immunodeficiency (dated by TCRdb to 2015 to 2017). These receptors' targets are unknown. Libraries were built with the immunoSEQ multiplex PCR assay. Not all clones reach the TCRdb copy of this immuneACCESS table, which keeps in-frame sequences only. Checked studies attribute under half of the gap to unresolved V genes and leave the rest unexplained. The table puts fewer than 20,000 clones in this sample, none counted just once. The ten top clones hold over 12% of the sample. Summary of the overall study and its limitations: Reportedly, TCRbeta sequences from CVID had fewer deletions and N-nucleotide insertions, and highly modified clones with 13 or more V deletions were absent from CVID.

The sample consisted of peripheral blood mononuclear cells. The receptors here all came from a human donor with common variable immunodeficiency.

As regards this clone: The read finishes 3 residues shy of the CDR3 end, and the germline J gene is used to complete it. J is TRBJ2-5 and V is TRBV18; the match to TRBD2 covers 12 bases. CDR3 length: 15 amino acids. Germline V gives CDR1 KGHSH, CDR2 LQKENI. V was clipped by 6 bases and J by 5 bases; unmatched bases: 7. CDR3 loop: CASSTSGGLRETQYF. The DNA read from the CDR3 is TGTGCCAGCTCGACTAGCGGGGGCCTCCGCGAGACC.

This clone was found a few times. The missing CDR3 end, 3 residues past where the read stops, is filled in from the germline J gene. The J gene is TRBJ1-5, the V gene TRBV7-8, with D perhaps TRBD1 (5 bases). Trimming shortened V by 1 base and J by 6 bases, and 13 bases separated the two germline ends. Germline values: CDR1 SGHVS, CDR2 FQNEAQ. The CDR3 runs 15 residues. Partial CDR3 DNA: TGTGCCAGCAGCTTAGTGGCGGGGGACCGTCAGCCC. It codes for CASSLVAGDRQP. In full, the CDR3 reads CASSLVAGDRQPQHF.

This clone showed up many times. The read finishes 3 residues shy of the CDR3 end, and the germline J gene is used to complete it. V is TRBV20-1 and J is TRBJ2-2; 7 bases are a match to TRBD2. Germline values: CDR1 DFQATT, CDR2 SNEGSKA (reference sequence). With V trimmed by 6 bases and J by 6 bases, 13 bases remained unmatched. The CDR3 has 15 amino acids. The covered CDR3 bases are TGCAGTGCACCTTCCCTTGCGGGGGACGCCGGGGAG. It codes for CSAPSLAGDAGE. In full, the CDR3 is CSAPSLAGDAGELFF.

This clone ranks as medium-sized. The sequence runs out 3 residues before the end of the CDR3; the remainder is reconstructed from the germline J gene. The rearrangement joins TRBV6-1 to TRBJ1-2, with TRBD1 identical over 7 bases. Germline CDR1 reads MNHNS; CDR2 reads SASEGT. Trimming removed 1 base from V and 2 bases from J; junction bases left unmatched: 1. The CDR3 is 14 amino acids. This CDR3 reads CASSEGDRNYGYTF. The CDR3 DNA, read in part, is TGTGCCAGCAGTGAAGGGGACAGAAACTATGGC.

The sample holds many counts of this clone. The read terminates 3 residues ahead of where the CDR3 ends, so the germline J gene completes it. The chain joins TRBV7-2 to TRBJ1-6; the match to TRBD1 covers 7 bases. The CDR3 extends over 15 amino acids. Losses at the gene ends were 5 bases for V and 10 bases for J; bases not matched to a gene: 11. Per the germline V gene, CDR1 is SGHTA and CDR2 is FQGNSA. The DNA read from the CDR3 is TGTGCCAGCAGCCTAGGGACAGCCCAAACATCACCC. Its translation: CASSLGTAQTSP. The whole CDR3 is CASSLGTAQTSPLHF. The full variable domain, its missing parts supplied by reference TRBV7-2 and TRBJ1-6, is GAGVSQSPSNKVTEKGKDVELRCDPISGHTALYWYRQSLGQGLEFLIYFQGNSAPDKSGLPSDRFSAERTGGSVSTLTIQRTQQEDSAVYLCASSLGTAQTSPLHFGNGTRLTVT.

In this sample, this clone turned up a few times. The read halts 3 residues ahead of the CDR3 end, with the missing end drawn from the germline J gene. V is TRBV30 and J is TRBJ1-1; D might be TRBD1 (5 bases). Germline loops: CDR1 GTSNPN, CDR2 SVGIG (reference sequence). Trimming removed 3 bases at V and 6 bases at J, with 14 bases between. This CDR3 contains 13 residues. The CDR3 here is CAWRGARVSEAFF. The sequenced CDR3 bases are TGTGCCTGGAGAGGGGCCAGGGTCTCTGAA. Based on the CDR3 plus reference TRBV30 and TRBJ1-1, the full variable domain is SQTIHQWPATLVQPVGSPLSLECTVEGTSNPNLYWYRQAAGRGLQLLFYSVGIGQISSEVPQNLSASRPQDRQFILSSKKLLLSDSGFYLCAWRGARVSEAFFGQGTRLTVV.

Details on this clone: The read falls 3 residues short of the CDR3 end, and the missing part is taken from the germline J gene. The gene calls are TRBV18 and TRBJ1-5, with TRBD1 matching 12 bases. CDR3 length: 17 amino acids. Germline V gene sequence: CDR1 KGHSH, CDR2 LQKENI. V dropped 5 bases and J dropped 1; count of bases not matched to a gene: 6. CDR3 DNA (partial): TGTGCCAGCTCATCCCGGGACAGGGGGCAAAGCAATCAGCCC. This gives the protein CASSSRDRGQSNQP. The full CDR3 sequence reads CASSSRDRGQSNQPQHF.

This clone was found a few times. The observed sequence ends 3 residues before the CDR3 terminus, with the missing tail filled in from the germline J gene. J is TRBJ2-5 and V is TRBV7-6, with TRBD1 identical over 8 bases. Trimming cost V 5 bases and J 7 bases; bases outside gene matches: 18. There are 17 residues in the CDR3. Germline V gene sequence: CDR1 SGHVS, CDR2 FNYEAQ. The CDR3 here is CASSAGTGYLQEWTQYF. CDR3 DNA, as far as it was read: TGTGCCAGCAGCGCCGGGACAGGTTACCTCCAAGAGTGGACC.

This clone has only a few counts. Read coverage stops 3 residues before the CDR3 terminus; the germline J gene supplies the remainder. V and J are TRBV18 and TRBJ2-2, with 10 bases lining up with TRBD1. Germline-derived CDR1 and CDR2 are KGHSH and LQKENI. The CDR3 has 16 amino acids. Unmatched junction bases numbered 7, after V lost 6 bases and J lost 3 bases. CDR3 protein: CASSTTGGVDTGELFF. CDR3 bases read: TGTGCCAGCTCGACGACAGGGGGCGTCGACACCGGGGAG. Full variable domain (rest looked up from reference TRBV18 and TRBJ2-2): NAGVMQNPRHLVRRRGQEARLRCSPMKGHSHVYWYRQLPEEGLKFMVYLQKENIIDESGMPKERFSAEFPKEGPSILRIQQVVRGDSAAYFCASSTTGGVDTGELFFGEGSRLTVL.